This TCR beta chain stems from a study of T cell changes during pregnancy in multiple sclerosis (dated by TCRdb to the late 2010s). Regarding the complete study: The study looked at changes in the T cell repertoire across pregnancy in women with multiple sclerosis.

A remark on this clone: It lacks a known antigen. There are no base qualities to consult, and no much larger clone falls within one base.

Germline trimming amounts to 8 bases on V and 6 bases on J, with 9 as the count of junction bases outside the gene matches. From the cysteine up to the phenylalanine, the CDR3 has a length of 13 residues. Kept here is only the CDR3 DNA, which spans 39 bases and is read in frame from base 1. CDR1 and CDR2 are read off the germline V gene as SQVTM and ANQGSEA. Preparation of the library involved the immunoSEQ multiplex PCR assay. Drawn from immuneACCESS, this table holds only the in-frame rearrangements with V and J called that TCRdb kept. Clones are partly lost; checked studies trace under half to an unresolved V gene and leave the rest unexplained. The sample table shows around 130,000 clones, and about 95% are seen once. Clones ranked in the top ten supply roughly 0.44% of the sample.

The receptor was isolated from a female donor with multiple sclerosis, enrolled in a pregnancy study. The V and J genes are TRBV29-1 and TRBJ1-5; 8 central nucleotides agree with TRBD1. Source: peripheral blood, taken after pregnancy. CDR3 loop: CSIYTGGGQPQHF. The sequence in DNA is TGCAGCATTTACACAGGGGGAGGTCAGCCCCAGCATTTT.